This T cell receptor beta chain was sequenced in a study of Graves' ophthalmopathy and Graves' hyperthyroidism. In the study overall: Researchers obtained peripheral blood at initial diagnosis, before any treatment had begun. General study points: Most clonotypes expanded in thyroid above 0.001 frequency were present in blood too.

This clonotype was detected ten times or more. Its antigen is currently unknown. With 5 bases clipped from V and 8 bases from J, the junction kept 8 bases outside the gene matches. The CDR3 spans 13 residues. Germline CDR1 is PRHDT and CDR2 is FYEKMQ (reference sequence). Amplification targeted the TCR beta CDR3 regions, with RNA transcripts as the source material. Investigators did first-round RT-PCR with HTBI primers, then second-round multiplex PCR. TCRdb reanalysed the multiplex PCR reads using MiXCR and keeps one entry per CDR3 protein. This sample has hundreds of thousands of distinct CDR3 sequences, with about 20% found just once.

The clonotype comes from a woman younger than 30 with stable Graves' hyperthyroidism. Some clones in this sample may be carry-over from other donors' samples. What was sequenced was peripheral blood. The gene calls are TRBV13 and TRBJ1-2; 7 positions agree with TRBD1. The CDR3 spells CASSVQGEGGYTF. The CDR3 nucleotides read TGTGCCAGCAGCGTTCAGGGGGAAGGAGGCTACACCTTC.